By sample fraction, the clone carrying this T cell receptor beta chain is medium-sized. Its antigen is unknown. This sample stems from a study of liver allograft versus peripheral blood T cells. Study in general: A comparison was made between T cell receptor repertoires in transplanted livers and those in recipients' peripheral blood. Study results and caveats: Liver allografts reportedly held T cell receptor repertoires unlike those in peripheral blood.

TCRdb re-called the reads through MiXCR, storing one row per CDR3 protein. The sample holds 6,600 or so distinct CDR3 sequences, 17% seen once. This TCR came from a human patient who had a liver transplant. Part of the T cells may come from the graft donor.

CDR3 in amino acids: CASSWATGSGGGELFF. The CDR3 nucleotides read TGTGCCAGCAGCTGGGCCACAGGGTCTGGTGGCGGGGAGCTGTTTTTT. V usage is TRBV5-4 and J usage is TRBJ2-2, with a tentative D call TRBD1 (6 bases). Germline CDR1 reads SGHNT; CDR2 reads YYREEE (reference sequence). V lost 3 bases, J lost 7 bases, and 19 bases lay in between. The CDR3 totals 16 residues.